This T cell receptor beta chain derives from a study of T-cell reconstitution after alpha-beta-depleted transplantation in children. Findings and caveats of the study: At around two months after transplant, the alpha-beta T cells were reportedly derived from several hundred expanded clones that came from non-depleted graft cells. The high TCRbeta diversity at day 60 in some patients came from surviving recipient T cells and thymic progenitors. Once a year had passed after transplant, T-cell counts and diversity came mostly from newly produced T cells.

This clonotype has at least ten counts. Antigen unknown. This CDR3 comprises 15 residues. In germline, CDR1 is DFQATT, CDR2 SNEGSKA (reference sequence). J gave up 5 bases and V 0 bases, and 2 bases lay outside the gene matches. During its preparation, the TCRbeta library received unique molecular identifiers. TCRdb passed the PCR reads through MiXCR, listing each CDR3 protein once. Of around 700,000 distinct CDR3 sequences in the sample, approximately 14% are singletons; the top ten hold 0.79%. The chain is built from TRBV20-1 and TRBJ2-1; 12 nucleotides align to TRBD2. The sequencing used PBMCs, collected before TCRalphabeta/CD19-depleted stem cell transplant. This TCR was sampled from a girl aged 2 to 9 with congenital amegakaryocytic thrombocytopenia, due to receive a stem cell transplant. CDR3 residues: CSARDRLAGDNEQFF. The CDR3 DNA follows: TGCAGTGCTAGAGATCGACTAGCGGGAGACAATGAGCAGTTCTTC.